The 10 T cell receptor beta chains listed next were all sequenced from one sample in a study of blood T cell repertoires in COVID-19. Some clones are missing from TCRdb's copy, which holds only in-frame ones; the method was immunoSEQ multiplex PCR. Of 150,000 to 200,000 clones in the sample, more than 75% were seen once. Sequencing used peripheral blood. The source is a woman aged 70-85 years with acute or convalescent COVID-19.

This clone was picked up one time. CDR3 in amino acids: CASSPRDRGLTNEKLFF. CDR3 DNA: TGTGCCAGCAGCCCAAGGGACAGGGGGCTTACTAATGAAAAACTGTTTTTT. The rearrangement joins TRBV7-2 to TRBJ1-4; the match to TRBD1 covers 12 bases. There are 17 residues in the CDR3. V trimming: 5 bases; J trimming: 2 bases; junction bases outside the gene matches: 6. Germline values: CDR1 SGHTA, CDR2 FQGNSA.

J is TRBJ1-1 and V is TRBV4-1; D unclear. V was trimmed by 0 bases and J by 1 base, leaving 12 bases between them. Germline CDR1 is MGHRA and CDR2 is YSYEKL. This CDR3 is 16 amino acids long. The CDR3: CASSQDVGVGNTEAFF. CDR3 bases: TGCGCCAGCAGCCAAGATGTAGGAGTGGGGAACACTGAAGCTTTCTTT.

This chain connects TRBV7-2 to TRBJ1-6; 10 bases fit TRBD1. This CDR3 has 15 residues. The germline CDR1 and CDR2 sequences are SGHTA and FQGNSA. After removal of 5 bases from V and 8 bases from J, the junction contained 6 bases not matched to a gene. The CDR3 coding sequence is TGTGCCAGCAGCGGCCGAGGGACAGGGGATTCACCCCTCCACTTT. Translating gives CASSGRGTGDSPLHF.

This clone was seen only once. The genes are TRBV21-1 and TRBJ1-1; the listed D gene, TRBD1, was not tested against the DNA. TRBV21-1 represents a pseudogene. This CDR3 has 13 residues. The CDR3 loop is CASSTETGPEAFF. The CDR3 nucleotides are TGTGCCAGCAGCACAGAGACAGGGCCCGAAGCTTTCTTT.

This clone came up once. The chain uses TRBV6-1 and TRBJ1-3, with a possible D match to TRBD1 (5 bases). The CDR3 totals 15 residues. The germline V and J ends were trimmed by 2 bases and 4 bases, with 12 bases remaining between them. The germline CDR1 and CDR2 sequences are MNHNS and SASEGT. CDR3 protein: CASSEFLGGGNTIYF. CDR3 sequence (DNA): TGTGCCAGCAGTGAATTTCTGGGGGGGGGAAACACCATATATTTT.

This clone has more than one count but fewer than ten. The chain carries TRBV5-5 and TRBJ1-1; no clear D. Germline loops: CDR1 SGHKS, CDR2 YYEKEE (reference sequence). V was pared by 0 bases and J by 11 bases, with 8 bases between. This CDR3 region has 11 residues. Here the CDR3 DNA reads TGTGCCAGCAGCTTGGCAGTGGGCGCTTTCTTT. Residues: CASSLAVGAFF. Based on the CDR3 plus reference TRBV5-5 and TRBJ1-1, the full variable domain is DAGVTQSPTHLIKTRGQQVTLRCSPISGHKSVSWYQQVLGQGPQFIFQYYEKEERGRGNFPDRFSARQFPNYSSELNVNALLLGDSALYLCASSLAVGAFFGQGTRLTVV.

The rearrangement links TRBV4-1 to TRBJ2-3; maybe TRBD2 (7 bases). The CDR3 has 16 residues. V lost 4 bases and J lost 1, with 15 bases in between. Germline CDR1 MGHRA, CDR2 YSYEKL. This chain's CDR3 is CASSPGGLERTDTQYF. CDR3 nucleotide sequence: TGCGCCAGCAGCCCCGGGGGGCTAGAGCGCACAGATACGCAGTATTTT.

The chain employs TRBV7-2 and TRBJ1-5; D may be TRBD1 (5 bases). Germline V gene sequence: CDR1 SGHTA, CDR2 FQGNSA. V was clipped by 5 bases and J by 5 bases, with 22 bases between them. The CDR3 loop spans 17 amino acids. CDR3 amino acids: CASSPKIGHANYQPQHF. The DNA for the CDR3 is TGTGCCAGCAGCCCTAAAATCGGACACGCAAACTATCAGCCCCAGCATTTT. Variable domain in full (rest from reference TRBV7-2 and TRBJ1-5): GAGVSQSPSNKVTEKGKDVELRCDPISGHTALYWYRQSLGQGLEFLIYFQGNSAPDKSGLPSDRFSAERTGGSVSTLTIQRTQQEDSAVYLCASSPKIGHANYQPQHFGDGTRLSIL.

This chain joins TRBV7-9 and TRBJ1-5, with D tentatively TRBD1 (5 bases). The CDR3 runs 14 residues. The germline V gene has CDR1 SEHNR and CDR2 FQNEAQ (reference sequence). With 3 bases removed from V and 4 bases from J, the gap between germline ends came to 10 bases. The CDR3, as DNA: TGTGCCAGCAGCTTCTCAGCAGGGAATCAGCCCCAGCATTTT. Encoded protein: CASSFSAGNQPQHF.

The chain couples TRBV13 to TRBJ1-3; 10 bases align to TRBD1. Germline-derived CDR1 and CDR2 are PRHDT and FYEKMQ (reference sequence). With 8 bases clipped from V and 0 bases from J, the junction kept 10 bases outside the gene matches. The CDR3 totals 17 residues. CDR3 nucleotides: TGTGCCAGCCGTTCGTGGACAGGGGGTTTCTCTGGAAACACCATATATTTT. Protein: CASRSWTGGFSGNTIYF. The full variable domain, with the rest looked up from reference TRBV13 and TRBJ1-3, is AAGVIQSPRHLIKEKRETATLKCYPIPRHDTVYWYQQGPGQDPQFLISFYEKMQSDKGSIPDRFSAQQFSDYHSELNMSSLELGDSALYFCASRSWTGGFSGNTIYFGEGSWLTVV.